This T cell receptor beta chain emerged from a study of technical replicates of blood from a few donors. Germline V gene lookup returns CDR1 LGHNA and CDR2 YNFKEQ. CDR3 length equals 15 residues. V trimming: 4 bases; J trimming: 4 bases; junction bases outside the gene matches: 3. Assay used: immunoSEQ multiplex PCR; TCRdb lists only in-frame clones, some missing. The sample has about 48,000 clones, around nine tenths seen once. The material sequenced was PBMCs. This receptor was taken from a human donor in good health. Some clones in this sample may be carry-over from other donors' samples. This chain connects TRBV4-2 to TRBJ2-1, with 11 nucleotides matching TRBD2. CDR3 DNA sequence: TGTGCCAGCAGCCCGGGACTAGCGGAGTACAATGAGCAGTTCTTC. Translated: CASSPGLAEYNEQFF.